This entry describes one T cell receptor beta chain. This clone was seen a single time. Its antigen has not been determined. Base qualities are not at hand, and no much larger clone is one base apart. The immunoSEQ Assay, a bias-controlled multiplex PCR, was used to amplify TCRbeta CDR3 regions from genomic DNA. For the original study's pipeline: The number of nucleated cells in each sample was estimated from the amplification of reference gene primers within the assay. To quantify the absolute abundance of each unique TCRbeta CDR3 rearrangement, sequence reads were collapsed and filtered. For each sample, productive Simpson clonality was calculated as the square root of Simpson's diversity index over productive rearrangements. In its TCRdb copy, this immuneACCESS table keeps in-frame sequences only and misses some clones. Where compared with another copy, unresolved V genes explain less than half of these, and the others have no known cause. V, J and clone size were drawn from that table, and D and trimming were deduced from the DNA. This sample lists roughly 200,000 clones; 85% to 90% were detected once. The ten biggest clones cover about 1.6% of the sample.

The data belong to a study of blood T cell repertoires in COVID-19 (dated by TCRdb to 2020 to 2022). Looking at the study overall: Collaborator samples came from the United States, Italy and Spain and covered acute and convalescent phases of COVID-19. A freely available public database, intended as a resource for researchers studying the immune response to SARS-CoV-2, is where the repertoires were released. Sample metadata almost always included a de-identified subject ID, COVID-19 status, age in years and sex. Where HLA class I and class II types were available, the types were taken from metadata supplied by the sample provider, not from assay-based typing. The samples were drawn from two sources: the first 160 participants of the ongoing ImmuneRACE study, and 950 to 1,500 subjects contributed by 6 global collaborators. The prospective study material was composed of cDNA or gDNA derived from T cells, B-cell-depleted T cells, or PBMCs. Subjects who had been exposed to COVID-19, were actively infected with it, or had recovered from it provided the deeply sampled blood TCRbeta repertoires that made up the dataset.

Whole blood was collected in K2EDTA tubes by collaborating institutions according to the institutions' own protocols. For TCRbeta analysis, collaborator samples were shipped as frozen whole blood, as isolated PBMCs, or as DNA extracted from either sample type. V trim: 1 base; J trim: 1 base; unmatched bases: 6. For CDR1 and CDR2, the germline V gene (reference sequence) lists SEHNR and FQNEAQ. The CDR3 has 17 amino acids, counting the end cysteine and phenylalanine. Just the 51-base CDR3 DNA is kept, in frame starting at base 1. What the authors observed across the whole study: The quantity of clinical and demographic metadata differed by source and by participant and was supplied without curation.

The sequence links TRBV7-9 to TRBJ1-3, and 8 junction bases match TRBD1. This TCR came from a man aged 18 to 29 with active or convalescent COVID-19. Source material: peripheral blood. The CDR3 has the sequence CASSLGADRGSGNTIYF. The nucleotide sequence is TGTGCCAGCAGCTTAGGCGCCGACAGGGGTTCTGGAAACACCATATATTTT. Reference TRBV7-9 and TRBJ1-3 genes cover what lies past the CDR3, so the full variable domain is DTGVSQNPRHKITKRGQNVTFRCDPISEHNRLYWYRQTLGQGPEFLTYFQNEAQLEKSRLLSDRFSAERPKGSFSTLEIQRTEQGDSAMYLCASSLGADRGSGNTIYFGEGSWLTVV.